This is a list of T cell receptor beta chains from one sample in a study of blood T cell repertoires in COVID-19. Repertoires were generated with immunoSEQ multiplex PCR, while TCRdb's copy carries only in-frame clones and drops some. This repertoire shows about 100,000 clones, approximately 90% found once; its top ten account for 17%. The sequenced sample consisted of peripheral blood. Every receptor here comes from a man aged 45-65 years with acute or convalescent COVID-19. Each CDR3 is given with its conserved first and last residue. Each record gives: CDR3 protein, J gene, V gene, D gene. A D gene is named only where the DNA matches it firmly.

CDR3: CASSQDTGQGGGYTF
J: TRBJ1-2
V: TRBV4-3
D: NA

CDR3: CASSFGVGTNYGYTF
J: TRBJ1-2
V: TRBV5-4
D: NA

CDR3: CASKPGQAEKLFF
J: TRBJ1-4
V: TRBV3-1/TRBV3-2
D: TRBD1

CDR3: CASSPLVPGQNYGYTF
J: TRBJ1-2
V: TRBV5-6
D: TRBD1

CDR3: CASSQDRNREGNTIYF
J: TRBJ1-3
V: TRBV4-2
D: NA

CDR3: CAAGHEQFF
J: TRBJ2-1
V: TRBV24-1
D: NA

CDR3: CASSPNEADVYEQYF
J: TRBJ2-7
V: TRBV9
D: NA

CDR3: CASSRTALNSPLHF
J: TRBJ1-6
V: TRBV6-5
D: NA

CDR3: CASSRDRGPGANVLTF
J: TRBJ2-6
V: TRBV19
D: TRBD1

CDR3: CASSSRTGRLHF
J: TRBJ1-6
V: TRBV28
D: TRBD1

CDR3: CASSEAGTDYEQYF
J: TRBJ2-7
V: TRBV6-1
D: TRBD1

CDR3: CASNPLRDNQPQHF
J: TRBJ1-5
V: TRBV6-2/TRBV6-3
D: NA

CDR3: CASQRRGADYGYTF
J: TRBJ1-2
V: TRBV19
D: NA

CDR3: CASSSPERLGTEAFF
J: TRBJ1-1
V: TRBV19
D: NA

CDR3: CASSMTSGGADQETQYF
J: TRBJ2-5
V: TRBV19
D: TRBD2

CDR3: CASSWSSGDSYEQYF
J: TRBJ2-7
V: TRBV5-4
D: NA

CDR3: CASSYYDTYGYTF
J: TRBJ1-2
V: TRBV6-2/TRBV6-3
D: NA

CDR3: CASSSLRGMAEAFF
J: TRBJ1-1
V: TRBV7-9
D: NA

CDR3: CASSLAGRGTQNSPLHF
J: TRBJ1-6
V: TRBV5-1
D: NA

CDR3: CASSHPGTGGETQYF
J: TRBJ2-5
V: TRBV6-2/TRBV6-3
D: NA

CDR3: CASSLDREYWYGYTF
J: TRBJ1-2
V: TRBV5-4
D: TRBD1

CDR3: CASSLFPRGPMNTEAFF
J: TRBJ1-1
V: TRBV7-2
D: NA

CDR3: CASSIDWGSANTGELFF
J: TRBJ2-2
V: TRBV19
D: NA

CDR3: CASLGQVPYEQYF
J: TRBJ2-7
V: TRBV30
D: TRBD1

CDR3: CSASSPGLLGEQYF
J: TRBJ2-7
V: TRBV20-1
D: NA

CDR3: CASSWTGGSSEQYF
J: TRBJ2-7
V: TRBV7-2
D: TRBD2

CDR3: CASSQGTGPREQYF
J: TRBJ2-7
V: TRBV7-8
D: TRBD1

CDR3: CSGEDSSTDTQYF
J: TRBJ2-3
V: TRBV29-1
D: NA

CDR3: CATSESGVAFF
J: TRBJ1-1
V: TRBV24-1
D: NA

CDR3: CASTGDRGSPLHF
J: TRBJ1-6
V: TRBV28
D: NA

CDR3: CASSQGTGGETQYF
J: TRBJ2-5
V: TRBV4-2
D: TRBD1

CDR3: CASSHASGTGGYEQYF
J: TRBJ2-7
V: TRBV3-1/TRBV3-2
D: TRBD1

CDR3: CASSLEPENEQFF
J: TRBJ2-1
V: TRBV5-1
D: NA

CDR3: CASGTPRLLDGYTF
J: TRBJ1-2
V: TRBV6-5
D: NA

CDR3: CATRRGSANTGELFF
J: TRBJ2-2
V: TRBV9
D: NA

CDR3: CASSIGTGGFYGYTF
J: TRBJ1-2
V: TRBV19
D: TRBD1

CDR3: CASSNRDRRYGYTF
J: TRBJ1-2
V: TRBV7-9
D: TRBD1

CDR3: CASSPRAGGNGEQYF
J: TRBJ2-7
V: TRBV27
D: TRBD1

CDR3: CASRGTGGNYGYTF
J: TRBJ1-2
V: TRBV3-1/TRBV3-2
D: TRBD1

CDR3: CASSALTGEMYNSPLHF
J: TRBJ1-6
V: TRBV9
D: NA

CDR3: CASTFQGPETFYEQYF
J: TRBJ2-7
V: TRBV2
D: NA

CDR3: CASSLETGLGEQYF
J: TRBJ2-7
V: TRBV11-3
D: NA

CDR3: CASRRDFSTDTQYF
J: TRBJ2-3
V: TRBV6-5
D: NA

CDR3: CASSREIQGETQYF
J: TRBJ2-5
V: TRBV7-9
D: NA

CDR3: CASTADRYSYEQFF
J: TRBJ2-1
V: TRBV7-9
D: TRBD1

CDR3: CASSYFPMSSYEQYF
J: TRBJ2-7
V: TRBV6-5
D: NA

CDR3: CASSYRGGSYEQYF
J: TRBJ2-7
V: TRBV5-4
D: TRBD2

CDR3: CASSLYRGVGYTF
J: TRBJ1-2
V: TRBV12-3/TRBV12-4
D: TRBD1

CDR3: CASTRESNQPQHF
J: TRBJ1-5
V: TRBV2
D: NA

CDR3: CAISESNGQGDEQYF
J: TRBJ2-7
V: TRBV10-3
D: TRBD1

CDR3: CASSLKEEETQYF
J: TRBJ2-5
V: TRBV27
D: NA

CDR3: CASSQGTSGGIPYEQYF
J: TRBJ2-7
V: TRBV4-1
D: TRBD2

CDR3: CASSPQGLNQPQHF
J: TRBJ1-5
V: TRBV7-2
D: NA

CDR3: CASSPMTGGDGYTF
J: TRBJ1-2
V: TRBV7-9
D: TRBD1

CDR3: CASSVDRFNTEAFF
J: TRBJ1-1
V: TRBV19
D: TRBD1

CDR3: CASSYRLAGVSYEQYF
J: TRBJ2-7
V: TRBV6-2/TRBV6-3
D: TRBD2

CDR3: CASSWSGGVETQYF
J: TRBJ2-5
V: TRBV5-4
D: TRBD2

CDR3: CASSDPRGPATLYEQYF
J: TRBJ2-7
V: TRBV2
D: NA

CDR3: CASSGLAGFNEQFF
J: TRBJ2-1
V: TRBV9
D: TRBD2

CDR3: CASRLYSYSNQPQHF
J: TRBJ1-5
V: TRBV2
D: NA